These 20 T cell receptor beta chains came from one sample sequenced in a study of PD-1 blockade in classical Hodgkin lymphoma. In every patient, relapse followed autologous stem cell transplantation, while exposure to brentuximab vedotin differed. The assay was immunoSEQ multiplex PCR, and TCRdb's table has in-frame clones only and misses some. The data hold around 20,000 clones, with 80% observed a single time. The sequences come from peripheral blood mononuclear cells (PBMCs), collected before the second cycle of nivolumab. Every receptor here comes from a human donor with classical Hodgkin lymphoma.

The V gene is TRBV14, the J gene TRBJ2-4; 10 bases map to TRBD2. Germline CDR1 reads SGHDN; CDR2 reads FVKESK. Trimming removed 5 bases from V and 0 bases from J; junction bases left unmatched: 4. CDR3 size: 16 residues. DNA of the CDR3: TGTGCCAGCAGCACGACTAGCGGGTTAGCCAAAAACATTCAGTACTTC. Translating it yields CASSTTSGLAKNIQYF.

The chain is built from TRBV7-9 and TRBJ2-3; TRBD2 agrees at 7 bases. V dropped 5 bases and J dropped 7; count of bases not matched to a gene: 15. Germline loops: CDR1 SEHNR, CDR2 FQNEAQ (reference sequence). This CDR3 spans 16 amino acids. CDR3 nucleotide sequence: TGTGCCAGCAGCCCCCTGGCGACTAGCCCTCCGAATACGCAGTATTTT. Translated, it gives CASSPLATSPPNTQYF.

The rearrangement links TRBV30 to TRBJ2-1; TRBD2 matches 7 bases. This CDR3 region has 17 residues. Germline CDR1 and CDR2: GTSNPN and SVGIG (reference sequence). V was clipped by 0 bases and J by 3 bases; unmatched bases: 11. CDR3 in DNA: TGTGCCTGGAGTGTACCATCCCTAGCGGCTGACTACAATGAGCAGTTCTTC. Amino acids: CAWSVPSLAADYNEQFF.

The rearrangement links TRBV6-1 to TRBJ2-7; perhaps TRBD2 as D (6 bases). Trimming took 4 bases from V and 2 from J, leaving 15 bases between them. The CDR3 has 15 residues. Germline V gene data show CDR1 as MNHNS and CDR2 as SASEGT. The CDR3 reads CASSVAGTGTYEQYV. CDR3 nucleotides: TGTGCCAGCAGTGTCGCGGGGACCGGGACCTACGAGCAGTACGTC.

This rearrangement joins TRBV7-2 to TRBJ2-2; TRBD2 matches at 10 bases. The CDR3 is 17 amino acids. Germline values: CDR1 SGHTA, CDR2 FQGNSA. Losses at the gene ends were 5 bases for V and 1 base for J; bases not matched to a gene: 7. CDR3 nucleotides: TGTGCCAGCAGCCCGCGGTGGACTAGCGGGAACACCGGGGAGCTGTTTTTT. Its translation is CASSPRWTSGNTGELFF.

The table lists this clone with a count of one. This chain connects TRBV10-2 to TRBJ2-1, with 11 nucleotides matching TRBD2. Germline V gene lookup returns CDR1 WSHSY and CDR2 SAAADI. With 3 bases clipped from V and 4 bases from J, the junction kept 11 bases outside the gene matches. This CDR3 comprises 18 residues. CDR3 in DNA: TGCGCCAGCAGTGAACTGTCCCGACTAGCGGGATTATACAATGAGCAGTTCTTC. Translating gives CASSELSRLAGLYNEQFF.

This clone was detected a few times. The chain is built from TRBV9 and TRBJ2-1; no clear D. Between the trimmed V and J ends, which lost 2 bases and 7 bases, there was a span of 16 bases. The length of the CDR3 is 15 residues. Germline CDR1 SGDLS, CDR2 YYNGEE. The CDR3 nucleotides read TGTGCCAGCAGCGTCGGGCACCTAAGTAGTAATGAGCAGTTCTTC. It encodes CASSVGHLSSNEQFF.

Here the CDR3 DNA reads TGTGCCAGCAGGACGATAGCGGGCCTCTCCTACGAGCAGTACTTC. Its protein is CASRTIAGLSYEQYF. The genes are TRBV6-9 and TRBJ2-7, with 7 positions matching TRBD2. This CDR3 is built from 15 residues. V trimming: 6 bases; J trimming: 0 bases; junction bases outside the gene matches: 8. Germline assignment: CDR1 MNHGY and CDR2 SVAAGI.

The CDR3, as DNA: TGTGCCAGCAGCTTAGGGGGGGTAGAAGGCTACACCTTC. Translated: CASSLGGVEGYTF. V usage is TRBV11-2 and J usage is TRBJ1-2; D is perhaps TRBD1 (5 bases). Germline CDR1 SGHAT, CDR2 FQNNGV. The CDR3 is 13 residues long. V was pared by 1 base and J by 8 bases, with 11 bases between.

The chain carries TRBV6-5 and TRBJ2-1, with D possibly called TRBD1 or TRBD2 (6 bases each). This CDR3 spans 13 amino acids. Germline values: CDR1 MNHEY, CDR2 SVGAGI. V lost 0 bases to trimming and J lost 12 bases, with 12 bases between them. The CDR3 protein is CASSYSIGGGQFF. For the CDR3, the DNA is TGTGCCAGCAGTTACTCGATCGGGGGCGGGCAGTTCTTC.

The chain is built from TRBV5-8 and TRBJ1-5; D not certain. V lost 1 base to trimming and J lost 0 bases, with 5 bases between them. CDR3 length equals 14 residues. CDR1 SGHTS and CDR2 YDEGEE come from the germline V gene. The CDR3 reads CASSLHDSNQPQHF. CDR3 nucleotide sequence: TGTGCCAGCAGCTTGCACGATAGCAATCAGCCCCAGCATTTT.

CDR3 amino acids: CASRGQGNTEAFF. The CDR3 nucleotides are TGTGCCAGCAGGGGACAGGGAAACACTGAAGCTTTCTTT. The chain is built from TRBV28 and TRBJ1-1; 9 positions match TRBD1. The germline CDR1 and CDR2 sequences are MDHEN and SYDVKM. Germline trimming cut 6 bases from V and 2 bases from J; bases unmatched to any gene: 1. The CDR3 spans 13 residues. Looking up the rest from reference TRBV28 and TRBJ1-1 gives the full variable domain: DVKVTQSSRYLVKRTGEKVFLECVQDMDHENMFWYRQDPGLGLRLIYFSYDVKMKEKGDIPEGYSVSREKKERFSLILESASTNQTSMYLCASRGQGNTEAFFGQGTRLTVV.

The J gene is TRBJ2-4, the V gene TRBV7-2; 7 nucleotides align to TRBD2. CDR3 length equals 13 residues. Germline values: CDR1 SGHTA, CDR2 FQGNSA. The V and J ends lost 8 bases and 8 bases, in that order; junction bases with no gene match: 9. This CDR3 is CASAGQGGDIQYF. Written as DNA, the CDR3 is TGTGCCAGCGCTGGGCAGGGAGGGGACATTCAGTACTTC. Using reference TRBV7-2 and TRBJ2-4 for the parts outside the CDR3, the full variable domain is GAGVSQSPSNKVTEKGKDVELRCDPISGHTALYWYRQSLGQGLEFLIYFQGNSAPDKSGLPSDRFSAERTGGSVSTLTIQRTQQEDSAVYLCASAGQGGDIQYFGAGTRLSVL.

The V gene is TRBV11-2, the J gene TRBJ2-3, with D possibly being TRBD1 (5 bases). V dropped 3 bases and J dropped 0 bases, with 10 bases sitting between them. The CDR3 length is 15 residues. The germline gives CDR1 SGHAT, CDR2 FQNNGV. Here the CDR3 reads CASSLTATSTDTQYF. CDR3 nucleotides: TGTGCCAGCAGCTTGACAGCAACTAGCACAGATACGCAGTATTTT.

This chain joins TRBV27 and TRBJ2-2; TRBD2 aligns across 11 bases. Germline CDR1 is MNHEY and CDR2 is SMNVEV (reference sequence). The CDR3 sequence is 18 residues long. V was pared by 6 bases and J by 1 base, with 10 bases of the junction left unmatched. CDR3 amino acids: CASSRRRLAGGNTGELFF. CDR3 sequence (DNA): TGTGCCAGCAGCCGACGCCGGCTAGCGGGGGGGAACACCGGGGAGCTGTTTTTT.

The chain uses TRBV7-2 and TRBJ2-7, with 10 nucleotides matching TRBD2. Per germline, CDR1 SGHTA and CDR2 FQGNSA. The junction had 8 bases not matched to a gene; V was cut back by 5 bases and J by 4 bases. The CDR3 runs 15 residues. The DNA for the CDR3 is TGTGCCAGCAGCACATCCGGGACTAGCGTGTACGAGCAGTACTTC. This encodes CASSTSGTSVYEQYF.

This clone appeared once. CDR3: CATRRRDGETQYF. Written as DNA, the CDR3 is TGTGCCACCCGAAGGAGGGACGGGGAGACCCAGTACTTC. This chain joins TRBV25-1 and TRBJ2-5; D is perhaps TRBD2 (6 bases). Trimming removed 10 bases at V and 5 bases at J, with 17 bases between. Germline V lookup: CDR1 MGHDK, CDR2 SYGVNS. CDR3 length equals 13 residues.

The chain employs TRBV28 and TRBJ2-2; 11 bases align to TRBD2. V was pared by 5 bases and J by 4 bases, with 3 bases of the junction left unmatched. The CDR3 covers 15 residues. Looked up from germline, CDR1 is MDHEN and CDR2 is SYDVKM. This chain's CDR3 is CASSRGTSGTGELFF. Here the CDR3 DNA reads TGTGCCAGCAGTCGGGGGACTAGCGGCACCGGGGAGCTGTTTTTT. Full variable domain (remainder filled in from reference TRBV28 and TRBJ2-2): DVKVTQSSRYLVKRTGEKVFLECVQDMDHENMFWYRQDPGLGLRLIYFSYDVKMKEKGDIPEGYSVSREKKERFSLILESASTNQTSMYLCASSRGTSGTGELFFGEGSRLTVL.

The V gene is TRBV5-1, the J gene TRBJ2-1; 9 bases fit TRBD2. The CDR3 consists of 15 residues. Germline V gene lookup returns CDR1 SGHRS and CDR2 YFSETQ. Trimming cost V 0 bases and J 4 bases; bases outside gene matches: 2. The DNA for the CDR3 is TGCGCCAGCAGCTTGGCCCTAGCGGGGTACAATGAGCAGTTCTTC. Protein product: CASSLALAGYNEQFF.

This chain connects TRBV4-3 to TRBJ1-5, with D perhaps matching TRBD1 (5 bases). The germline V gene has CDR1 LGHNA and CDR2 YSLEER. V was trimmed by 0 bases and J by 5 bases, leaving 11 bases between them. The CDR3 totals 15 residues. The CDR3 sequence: CASSQEYQGYQPQHF. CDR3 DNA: TGCGCCAGCAGCCAAGAGTATCAGGGCTATCAGCCCCAGCATTTT.